This entry features one T cell receptor beta chain sequence. The data are from a study of PD-1 blockade in mismatch repair-deficient tumors. The method was immunoSEQ multiplex PCR; TCRdb's version includes in-frame clones alone and lacks a portion of them. Of around 33,000 clones in the sample, around 80% were seen once. The TCR-sequenced patients were a few responders to pembrolizumab. The sample was PBMCs, taken roughly 6 weeks after starting pembrolizumab. This clonotype was sampled from an adult with mismatch repair-deficient cancer.

CDR3 nucleotides: TGTGCCAGCAGCTTAGCGGGAGGGACTAGCGCCGGGACCCAGTACTTC. It yields the protein CASSLAGGTSAGTQYF. The chain carries TRBV7-8 and TRBJ2-5; 10 positions match TRBD2. The germline gives CDR1 SGHVS, CDR2 FQNEAQ. The CDR3 runs to 16 residues. J gave up 7 bases and V 0 bases, and 8 bases lay outside the gene matches.